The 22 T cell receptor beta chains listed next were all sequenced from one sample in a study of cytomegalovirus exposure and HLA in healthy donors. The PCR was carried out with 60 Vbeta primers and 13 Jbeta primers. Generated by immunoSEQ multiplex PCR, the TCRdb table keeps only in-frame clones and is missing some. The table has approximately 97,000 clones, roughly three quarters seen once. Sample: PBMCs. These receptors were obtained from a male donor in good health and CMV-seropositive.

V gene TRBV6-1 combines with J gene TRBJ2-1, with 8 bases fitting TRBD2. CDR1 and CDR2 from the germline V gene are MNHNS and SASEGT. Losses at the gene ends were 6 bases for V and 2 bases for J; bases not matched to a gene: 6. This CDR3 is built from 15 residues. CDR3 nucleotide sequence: TGTGCCAGCAGGCAGAGCGGGAGTCCCTACAATGAGCAGTTCTTC. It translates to CASRQSGSPYNEQFF.

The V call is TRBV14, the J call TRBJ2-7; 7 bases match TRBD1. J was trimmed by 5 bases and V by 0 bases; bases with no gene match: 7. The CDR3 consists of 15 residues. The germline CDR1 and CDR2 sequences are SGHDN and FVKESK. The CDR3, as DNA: TGTGCCAGCAGCCAAGAAGACAGGGTAACCCACGAGCAGTACTTC. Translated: CASSQEDRVTHEQYF.

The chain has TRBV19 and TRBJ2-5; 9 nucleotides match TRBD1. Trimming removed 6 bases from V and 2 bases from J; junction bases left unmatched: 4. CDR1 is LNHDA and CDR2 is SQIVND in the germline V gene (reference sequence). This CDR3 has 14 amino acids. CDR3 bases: TGTGCCAGTAGGAAACAGGGGGCTCAAGAGACCCAGTACTTC. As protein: CASRKQGAQETQYF. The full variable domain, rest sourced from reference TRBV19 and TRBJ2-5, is DGGITQSPKYLFRKEGQNVTLSCEQNLNHDAMYWYRQDPGQGLRLIYYSQIVNDFQKGDIAEGYSVSREKKESFPLTVTSAQKNPTAFYLCASRKQGAQETQYFGPGTRLLVL.

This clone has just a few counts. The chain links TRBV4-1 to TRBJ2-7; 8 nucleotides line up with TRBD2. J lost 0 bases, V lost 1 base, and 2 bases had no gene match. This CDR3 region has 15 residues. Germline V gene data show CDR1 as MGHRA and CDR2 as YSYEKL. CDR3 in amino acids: CASSQVTSGSYEQYF. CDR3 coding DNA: TGCGCCAGCAGCCAAGTCACTAGCGGCTCCTACGAGCAGTACTTC.

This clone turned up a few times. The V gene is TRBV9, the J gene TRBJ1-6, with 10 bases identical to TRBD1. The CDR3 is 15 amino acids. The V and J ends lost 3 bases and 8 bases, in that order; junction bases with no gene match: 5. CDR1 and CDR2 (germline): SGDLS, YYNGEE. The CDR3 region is CASSGRTGGDSPLHF. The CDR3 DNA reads TGTGCCAGCAGCGGACGGACAGGGGGTGATTCACCCCTCCACTTT.

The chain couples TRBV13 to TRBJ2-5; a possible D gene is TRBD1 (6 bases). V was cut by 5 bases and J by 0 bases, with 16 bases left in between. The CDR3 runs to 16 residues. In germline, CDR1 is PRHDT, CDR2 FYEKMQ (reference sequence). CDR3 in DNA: TGTGCCAGCAGCCCGCCGTCAGGGACATACCAAGAGACCCAGTACTTC. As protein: CASSPPSGTYQETQYF. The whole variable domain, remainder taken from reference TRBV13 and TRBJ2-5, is AAGVIQSPRHLIKEKRETATLKCYPIPRHDTVYWYQQGPGQDPQFLISFYEKMQSDKGSIPDRFSAQQFSDYHSELNMSSLELGDSALYFCASSPPSGTYQETQYFGPGTRLLVL.

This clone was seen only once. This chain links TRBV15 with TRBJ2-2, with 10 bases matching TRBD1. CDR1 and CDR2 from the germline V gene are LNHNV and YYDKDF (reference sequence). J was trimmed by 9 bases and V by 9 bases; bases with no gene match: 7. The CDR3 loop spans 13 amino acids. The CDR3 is CATGQGTRRELFF. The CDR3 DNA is TGTGCCACGGGACAGGGGACCCGCCGGGAGCTGTTTTTT.

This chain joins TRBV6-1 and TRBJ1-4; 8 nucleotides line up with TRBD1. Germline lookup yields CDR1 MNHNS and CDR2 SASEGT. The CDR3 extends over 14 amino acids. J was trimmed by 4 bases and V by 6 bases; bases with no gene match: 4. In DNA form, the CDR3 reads TGTGCCAGCAGAGACAGGGGCATTAATGAAAAACTGTTTTTT. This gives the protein CASRDRGINEKLFF.

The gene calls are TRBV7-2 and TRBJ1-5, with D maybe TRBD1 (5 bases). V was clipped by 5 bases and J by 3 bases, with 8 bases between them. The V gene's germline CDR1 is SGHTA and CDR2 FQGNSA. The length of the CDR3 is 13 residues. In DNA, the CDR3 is TGTGCCAGCAGCGCAGGGCCCAATCAGCCCCAGCATTTT. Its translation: CASSAGPNQPQHF.

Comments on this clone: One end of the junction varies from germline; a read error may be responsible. The CDR3 protein is CASSLTRGQGLSGANGLTF. CDR3 DNA sequence: TGTGCCAGCAGCCTAACAAGGGGACAGGGACTGTCCGGGGCCAACGGCCTGACTTTC. The chain employs TRBV7-2 and TRBJ2-6; 9 bases agree with TRBD1. CDR3 length: 19 residues. Germline CDR1 reads SGHTA; CDR2 reads FQGNSA.

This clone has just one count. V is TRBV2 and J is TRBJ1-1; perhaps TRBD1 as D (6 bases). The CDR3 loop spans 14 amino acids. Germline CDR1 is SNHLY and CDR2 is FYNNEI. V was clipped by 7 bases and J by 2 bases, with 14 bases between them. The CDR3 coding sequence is TGTGCCAGCATCCTGACAGGAAGAAACACTGAAGCTTTCTTT. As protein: CASILTGRNTEAFF.

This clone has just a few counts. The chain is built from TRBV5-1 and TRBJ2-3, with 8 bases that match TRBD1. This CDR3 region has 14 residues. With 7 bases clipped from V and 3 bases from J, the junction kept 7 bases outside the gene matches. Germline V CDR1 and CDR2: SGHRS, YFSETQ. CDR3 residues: CASVSTGGTDTQYF. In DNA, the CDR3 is TGCGCCAGCGTCAGTACAGGGGGAACAGATACGCAGTATTTT.

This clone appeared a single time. The CDR3 nucleotides are TGTGCCAGCGGCGGATACGAACAGGTATTATACGAGCAGTACTTC. It codes for CASGGYEQVLYEQYF. The chain couples TRBV2 to TRBJ2-7; TRBD1 might be the D (5 bases). The germline CDR1 and CDR2 sequences are SNHLY and FYNNEI. V lost 8 bases and J 4 bases, leaving 21 bases between the germline ends. The CDR3 length is 15 residues.

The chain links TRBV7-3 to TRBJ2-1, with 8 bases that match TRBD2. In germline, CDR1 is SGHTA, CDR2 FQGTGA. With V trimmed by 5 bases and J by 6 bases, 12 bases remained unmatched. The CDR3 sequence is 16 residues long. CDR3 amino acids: CASSPPGAGVGNEQFF. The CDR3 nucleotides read TGTGCCAGCAGCCCGCCTGGAGCGGGAGTGGGCAATGAGCAGTTCTTC.

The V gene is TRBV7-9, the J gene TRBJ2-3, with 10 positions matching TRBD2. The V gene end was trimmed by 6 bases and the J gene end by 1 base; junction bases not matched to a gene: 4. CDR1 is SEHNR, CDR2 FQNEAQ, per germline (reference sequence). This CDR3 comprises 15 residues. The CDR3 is CASSPGTSGTDTQYF. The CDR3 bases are TGTGCCAGCAGTCCCGGGACTAGCGGCACAGATACGCAGTATTTT.

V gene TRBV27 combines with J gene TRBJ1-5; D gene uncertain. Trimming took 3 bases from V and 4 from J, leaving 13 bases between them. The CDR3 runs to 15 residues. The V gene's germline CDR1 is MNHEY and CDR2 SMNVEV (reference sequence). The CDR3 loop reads CASSFEQPSNQPQHF. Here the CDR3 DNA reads TGTGCCAGCAGTTTCGAACAGCCCAGTAATCAGCCCCAGCATTTT.

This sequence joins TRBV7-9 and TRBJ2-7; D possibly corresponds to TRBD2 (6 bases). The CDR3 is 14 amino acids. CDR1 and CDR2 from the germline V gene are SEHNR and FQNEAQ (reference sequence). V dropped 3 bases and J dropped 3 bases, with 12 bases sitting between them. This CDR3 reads CASSFFGGDYEQYF. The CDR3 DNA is TGTGCCAGCAGCTTTTTCGGGGGTGACTACGAGCAGTACTTC.

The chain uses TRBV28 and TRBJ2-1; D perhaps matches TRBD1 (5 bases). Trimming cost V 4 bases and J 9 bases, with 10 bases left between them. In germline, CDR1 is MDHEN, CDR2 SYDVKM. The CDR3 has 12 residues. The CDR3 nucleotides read TGTGCCAGCAGTTGGGGAAGGGGTGAGCAGTTCTTC. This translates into CASSWGRGEQFF.

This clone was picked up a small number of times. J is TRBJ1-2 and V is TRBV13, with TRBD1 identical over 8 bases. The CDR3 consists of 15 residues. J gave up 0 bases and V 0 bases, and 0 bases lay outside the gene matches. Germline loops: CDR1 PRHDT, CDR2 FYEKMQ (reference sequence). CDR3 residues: CASSLGQGANYGYTF. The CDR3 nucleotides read TGTGCCAGCAGCTTAGGACAGGGGGCTAACTATGGCTACACCTTC. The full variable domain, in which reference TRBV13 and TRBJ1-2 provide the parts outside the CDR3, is AAGVIQSPRHLIKEKRETATLKCYPIPRHDTVYWYQQGPGQDPQFLISFYEKMQSDKGSIPDRFSAQQFSDYHSELNMSSLELGDSALYFCASSLGQGANYGYTFGSGTRLTVV.

The CDR3 here is CASSLTSGRGDNEQFF. In DNA, the CDR3 is TGTGCCAGCAGCTTGACTAGCGGGAGGGGTGACAATGAGCAGTTCTTC. The V call is TRBV7-6, the J call TRBJ2-1, with TRBD2 matching 14 bases. Germline V CDR1 and CDR2: SGHVS, FNYEAQ. The CDR3 covers 16 residues. V trimming: 3 bases; J trimming: 5 bases; junction bases outside the gene matches: 3. Full variable domain (rest looked up from reference TRBV7-6 and TRBJ2-1): GAGVSQSPRYKVTKRGQDVALRCDPISGHVSLYWYRQALGQGPEFLTYFNYEAQQDKSGLPNDRFSAERPEGSISTLTIQRTEQRDSAMYRCASSLTSGRGDNEQFFGPGTRLTVL.

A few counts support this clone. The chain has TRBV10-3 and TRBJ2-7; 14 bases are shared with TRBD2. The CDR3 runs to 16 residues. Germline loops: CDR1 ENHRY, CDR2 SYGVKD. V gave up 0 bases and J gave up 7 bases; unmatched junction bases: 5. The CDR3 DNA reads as TGTGCCATCAGTGAGTCGGGACTAGCGGGGGCCGGGGAGCAGTACTTC. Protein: CAISESGLAGAGEQYF.

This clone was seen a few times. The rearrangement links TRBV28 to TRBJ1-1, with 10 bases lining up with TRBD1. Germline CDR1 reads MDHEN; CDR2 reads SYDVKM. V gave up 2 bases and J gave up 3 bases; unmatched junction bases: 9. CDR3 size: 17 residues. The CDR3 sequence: CASSLDSRDRGDTEAFF. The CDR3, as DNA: TGTGCCAGCAGTTTAGATTCGAGGGACAGGGGAGACACTGAAGCTTTCTTT.